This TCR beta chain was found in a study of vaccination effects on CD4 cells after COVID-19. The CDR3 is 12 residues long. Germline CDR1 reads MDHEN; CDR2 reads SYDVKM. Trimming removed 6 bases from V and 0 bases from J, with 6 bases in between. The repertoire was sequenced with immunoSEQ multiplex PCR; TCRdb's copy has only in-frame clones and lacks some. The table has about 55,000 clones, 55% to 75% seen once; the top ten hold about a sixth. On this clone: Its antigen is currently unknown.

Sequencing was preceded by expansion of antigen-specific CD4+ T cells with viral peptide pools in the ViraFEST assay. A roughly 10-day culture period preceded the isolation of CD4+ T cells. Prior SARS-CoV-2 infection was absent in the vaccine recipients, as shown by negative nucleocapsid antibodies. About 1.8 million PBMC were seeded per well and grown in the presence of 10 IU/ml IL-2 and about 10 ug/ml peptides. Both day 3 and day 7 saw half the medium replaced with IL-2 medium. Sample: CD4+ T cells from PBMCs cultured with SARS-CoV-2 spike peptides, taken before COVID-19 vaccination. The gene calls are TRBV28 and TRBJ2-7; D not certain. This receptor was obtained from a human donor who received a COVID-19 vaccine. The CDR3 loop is CASSPSSYEQYF. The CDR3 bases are TGTGCCAGCAGCCCTAGCTCCTACGAGCAGTACTTC.